This is a list of T cell receptor beta chains from one sample in a study of OX40 agonist ivuxolimab in advanced cancers. Sequenced by immunoSEQ multiplex PCR; TCRdb stores in-frame clones only, minus some. The sample gives 8,500 to 10,000 clones, around 71% of which show up once; 35% to 45% is in the top ten. The material sequenced was CD4+ or CD8+ T cells sorted from blood, taken in a trial of the OX40 agonist ivuxolimab. These receptors were taken from an adult with an advanced solid tumor such as melanoma, head and neck, liver or kidney cancer. Each CDR3 is given with its conserved first and last residue. The D gene is left open where the match is weak. Clone size is given for some rows only: seen once, a few or many times, or a class if the clone is expanded.

d_call: TRBD2
j_call: TRBJ2-3
clone_size: -
v_call: TRBV6-1
cdr3_nt: TGTGCCAGCAGTGAATGGCCGGGACTACGCACAGATACGCAGTATTTT
cdr3_aa: CASSEWPGLRTDTQYF

d_call: -
j_call: TRBJ1-5
clone_size: few
v_call: TRBV27
cdr3_nt: TGTGCCAGCAGTCGTAGTGAGGAGCAGCCCCAGCATTTT
cdr3_aa: CASSRSEEQPQHF

d_call: TRBD1
j_call: TRBJ2-7
clone_size: -
v_call: TRBV2
cdr3_nt: TGTGCCAGCAGGGGGGGACAGGCAGCCTACGAGCAGTACTTC
cdr3_aa: CASRGGQAAYEQYF

d_call: TRBD1
j_call: TRBJ2-7
clone_size: -
v_call: TRBV7-6
cdr3_nt: TGTGCCAGCAGCCCCGGGTGGGGGACAGTAACCTACGAGCAGTACTTC
cdr3_aa: CASSPGWGTVTYEQYF

d_call: TRBD2
j_call: TRBJ2-7
clone_size: -
v_call: TRBV29-1
cdr3_nt: TGCAGCGCAGGACTAGCGGGCTCCTACGAGCAGTACTTC
cdr3_aa: CSAGLAGSYEQYF

d_call: -
j_call: TRBJ1-2
clone_size: -
v_call: TRBV6-5
cdr3_nt: TGTGCCAGTGGGCAGGGCGGGGATGGCTACACCTTC
cdr3_aa: CASGQGGDGYTF

d_call: TRBD1
j_call: TRBJ1-2
clone_size: -
v_call: TRBV4-1
cdr3_nt: TGCGCCAGCAGCCCGAGGGGACAGAAAGCTAACTATGGCTACACCTTC
cdr3_aa: CASSPRGQKANYGYTF

d_call: -
j_call: TRBJ2-1
clone_size: few
v_call: TRBV6-4
cdr3_nt: TGTGCCAGCAGTGAAGGGGGGGAGCGTGAGCAGTTCTTC
cdr3_aa: CASSEGGEREQFF

d_call: -
j_call: TRBJ1-1
clone_size: -
v_call: TRBV9
cdr3_nt: TGTGCCAGCAGCGTAGCGGGCAGCCAGATAGGAATGAACACTGAAGCTTTCTTT
cdr3_aa: CASSVAGSQIGMNTEAFF

d_call: -
j_call: TRBJ2-3
clone_size: -
v_call: TRBV2
cdr3_nt: TGTGCCAGCAGTGATGGCGGGGGCAAAGCTACGCAGTATTTT
cdr3_aa: CASSDGGGKATQYF

d_call: -
j_call: TRBJ2-1
clone_size: -
v_call: TRBV13
cdr3_nt: TGTGCCAGCAGACAACAGGGGGCTAGCGGGTATGAGCAGTTCTTC
cdr3_aa: CASRQQGASGYEQFF

d_call: -
j_call: TRBJ1-1
clone_size: -
v_call: TRBV25-1
cdr3_nt: TGTGCCAGCAGCCCGCGTGGGTCCTCGTACACTGAAGCTTTCTTT
cdr3_aa: CASSPRGSSYTEAFF

d_call: -
j_call: TRBJ1-5
clone_size: -
v_call: TRBV7-9
cdr3_nt: TGTGCCAGCAGCCTAGGGCCGGGGACGGGCAATCAGCCCCAGCATTTT
cdr3_aa: CASSLGPGTGNQPQHF

d_call: -
j_call: TRBJ2-7
clone_size: -
v_call: TRBV2
cdr3_nt: TGTGCCAGCAGTGACAACTACGAGCAGTACTTC
cdr3_aa: CASSDNYEQYF

d_call: -
j_call: TRBJ1-5
clone_size: few
v_call: TRBV28
cdr3_nt: TGTGCCAGCAGTTTTCAGGGCCTGGGGGTACCCCAGCATTTT
cdr3_aa: CASSFQGLGVPQHF

d_call: -
j_call: TRBJ1-2
clone_size: medium-sized
v_call: TRBV7-9
cdr3_nt: TGTGCCAGCAGGGCCGGGACGCTAGGCTACACCTTC
cdr3_aa: CASRAGTLGYTF

d_call: -
j_call: TRBJ1-2
clone_size: -
v_call: TRBV7-8
cdr3_nt: TGTGCCAGCAGCTTGGTGGGGGGCCTAGCTAACTATGGCTACACCTTC
cdr3_aa: CASSLVGGLANYGYTF

d_call: -
j_call: TRBJ2-3
clone_size: -
v_call: TRBV7-9
cdr3_nt: TGTGCCAGCAGCTCCTTTGGAACTAGCACAGATACGCAGTATTTT
cdr3_aa: CASSSFGTSTDTQYF

d_call: TRBD2
j_call: TRBJ2-2
clone_size: -
v_call: TRBV30
cdr3_nt: TGTGCCGGGGGGGAGAACACCGGGGAGCTGTTTTTT
cdr3_aa: CAGGENTGELFF

d_call: TRBD1
j_call: TRBJ2-3
clone_size: many
v_call: TRBV2
cdr3_nt: TGTGCCAGCAGTGGACAGGGGGGCACAGATACGCAGTATTTT
cdr3_aa: CASSGQGGTDTQYF

d_call: -
j_call: TRBJ1-4
clone_size: -
v_call: TRBV2
cdr3_nt: TGTGCCAGCAGTGATACTAGACAGTGGATTGAAAAACTGTTTTTT
cdr3_aa: CASSDTRQWIEKLFF

d_call: -
j_call: TRBJ2-7
clone_size: -
v_call: TRBV6-6
cdr3_nt: TGTGCCAGCAGTTACCTCGGGGGCTACGAGCAGTACTTC
cdr3_aa: CASSYLGGYEQYF

d_call: TRBD2
j_call: TRBJ2-1
clone_size: -
v_call: TRBV7-8
cdr3_nt: TGTGCCAGCAGCTTAGGTAGCGGGAGTTTAAATGAGCAGTTCTTC
cdr3_aa: CASSLGSGSLNEQFF

d_call: -
j_call: TRBJ2-2
clone_size: -
v_call: TRBV30
cdr3_nt: TGTGCCTGGGGAGGGGGGACAGCCAACACCGGGGAGCTGTTTTTT
cdr3_aa: CAWGGGTANTGELFF

d_call: -
j_call: TRBJ2-7
clone_size: -
v_call: TRBV21-1
cdr3_nt: TGTGCCAGCAGCAAAGTTTGGTACGAGCAGTACTTC
cdr3_aa: CASSKVWYEQYF

d_call: TRBD1
j_call: TRBJ2-7
clone_size: -
v_call: TRBV15
cdr3_nt: TGTGCCACCAGCAGAGTCGGGACAGGGGTCTCCTACGAGCAGTACTTC
cdr3_aa: CATSRVGTGVSYEQYF

d_call: TRBD1
j_call: TRBJ2-3
clone_size: medium-sized
v_call: TRBV6-4
cdr3_nt: TGTGCCAGCAGTGACGGGACAGGGGGCACAGATACGCAGTATTTT
cdr3_aa: CASSDGTGGTDTQYF

d_call: TRBD2
j_call: TRBJ2-1
clone_size: -
v_call: TRBV19
cdr3_nt: TGTGCCAGTAGTCGGGCTAGCGGATACAATGAGCAGTTCTTC
cdr3_aa: CASSRASGYNEQFF

d_call: -
j_call: TRBJ2-1
clone_size: -
v_call: TRBV6-1
cdr3_nt: TGTGCCAGCATTTCGGGCGGTGAGCAGTTCTTC
cdr3_aa: CASISGGEQFF

d_call: -
j_call: TRBJ2-3
clone_size: few
v_call: TRBV27
cdr3_nt: TGTGCCAGCAGAACCGGGGCAGCCAGCACAGATACGCAGTATTTT
cdr3_aa: CASRTGAASTDTQYF

d_call: TRBD1
j_call: TRBJ2-1
clone_size: medium-sized
v_call: TRBV6-4
cdr3_nt: TGTGCCAGCAGTGGGACAGGGGACTCCTACAATGAGCAGTTCTTC
cdr3_aa: CASSGTGDSYNEQFF

d_call: -
j_call: TRBJ2-1
clone_size: few
v_call: TRBV28
cdr3_nt: TGTGCCACCTGTAGGGGTTATGATGAGCAGTTCTTC
cdr3_aa: CATCRGYDEQFF

d_call: -
j_call: TRBJ2-6
clone_size: -
v_call: TRBV28
cdr3_nt: TGTGCCAGCAGTTTTGATACCCCGGGGGTGGTCTCTGGGGCCAACGTCCTGACTTTC
cdr3_aa: CASSFDTPGVVSGANVLTF

d_call: -
j_call: TRBJ2-3
clone_size: -
v_call: TRBV7-8
cdr3_nt: TGTGCCAGCAGCTTACGTAGCCCCCCAGATACGCAGTATTTT
cdr3_aa: CASSLRSPPDTQYF

d_call: -
j_call: TRBJ2-4
clone_size: -
v_call: TRBV13
cdr3_nt: TGTGCCAGCAGCTTAGGACTGGATCTAGCCAAAAACATTCAGTACTTC
cdr3_aa: CASSLGLDLAKNIQYF

d_call: -
j_call: TRBJ2-3
clone_size: few
v_call: TRBV6-5
cdr3_nt: TGTGCCAGCAGTGAAATGACTAGCACAGATACGCAGTATTTT
cdr3_aa: CASSEMTSTDTQYF

d_call: -
j_call: TRBJ1-2
clone_size: once
v_call: TRBV30
cdr3_nt: TGTGCCTGGAGTGTGGGGGTGGGGGGCTACACCTTC
cdr3_aa: CAWSVGVGGYTF

d_call: -
j_call: TRBJ1-1
clone_size: -
v_call: TRBV6-6
cdr3_nt: TGTGCCAGCAACGACCGAGGAGGAGGCACTGAAGCTTTCTTT
cdr3_aa: CASNDRGGGTEAFF

d_call: TRBD2
j_call: TRBJ2-5
clone_size: -
v_call: TRBV6-1
cdr3_nt: TGTGCCAGCAGTGAAGCGCGGGGGGGAAGGGAGACCCAGTACTTC
cdr3_aa: CASSEARGGRETQYF

d_call: -
j_call: TRBJ2-7
clone_size: -
v_call: TRBV27
cdr3_nt: TGTGCCAGCAGTTCAGACAGTGGGTACGAGCAGTACTTC
cdr3_aa: CASSSDSGYEQYF

d_call: -
j_call: TRBJ2-5
clone_size: -
v_call: TRBV9
cdr3_nt: TGTGCCAGCAGCCCCCTTACCGACAGGCAAGAGACCCAGTACTTC
cdr3_aa: CASSPLTDRQETQYF

d_call: -
j_call: TRBJ1-1
clone_size: -
v_call: TRBV7-6
cdr3_nt: TGTGCCAGCAGCTTTGGTGGGGCTAACACTGAAGCTTTCTTT
cdr3_aa: CASSFGGANTEAFF

d_call: -
j_call: TRBJ2-7
clone_size: -
v_call: TRBV5-6
cdr3_nt: TGTGCCAGCAGCTTCCGCGGCTACGAGCAGTACTTC
cdr3_aa: CASSFRGYEQYF

d_call: -
j_call: TRBJ2-1
clone_size: once
v_call: TRBV25-1
cdr3_nt: TGTGCCAGCAGTGAAATGATGGGGAATGAGCAGTTCTTC
cdr3_aa: CASSEMMGNEQFF

d_call: -
j_call: TRBJ1-1
clone_size: -
v_call: TRBV7-9
cdr3_nt: TGTGCCAGCAGCACGTTGAATATTGAAGCTTTCTTT
cdr3_aa: CASSTLNIEAFF

d_call: TRBD1
j_call: TRBJ2-2
clone_size: -
v_call: TRBV6-1
cdr3_nt: TGTGCCAGCAGTGGGGGACAGGCGAACGCCGGGGAGCTGTTTTTT
cdr3_aa: CASSGGQANAGELFF

d_call: -
j_call: TRBJ2-1
clone_size: -
v_call: TRBV27
cdr3_nt: TGTGCCAGCAGTTTCACGGCAGGCTCCTACAATGAGCAGTTCTTC
cdr3_aa: CASSFTAGSYNEQFF

d_call: -
j_call: TRBJ2-5
clone_size: -
v_call: TRBV13
cdr3_nt: TGTGCCAGCAGCTTGTACGGCCAAGAGACCCAGTACTTC
cdr3_aa: CASSLYGQETQYF

d_call: TRBD2
j_call: TRBJ2-3
clone_size: -
v_call: TRBV7-3
cdr3_nt: TGTGCCAGCAGCCCCTTAGCGGGCCTACCCACAGATACGCAGTATTTT
cdr3_aa: CASSPLAGLPTDTQYF

d_call: -
j_call: TRBJ2-7
clone_size: -
v_call: TRBV27
cdr3_nt: TGTGCCAGCAGTTTAGGGGCCCTATCCTACGAGCAGTACTTC
cdr3_aa: CASSLGALSYEQYF

d_call: TRBD1
j_call: TRBJ1-1
clone_size: few
v_call: TRBV29-1
cdr3_nt: TGCAGCGTAGACGGACAGGGGCTTGAGGGTGAAGCTTTCTTT
cdr3_aa: CSVDGQGLEGEAFF

d_call: TRBD2
j_call: TRBJ2-2
clone_size: -
v_call: TRBV6-1
cdr3_nt: TGTGCCAGCAGTGAAGGGGAGGGCCCCGGGGAGCTGTTTTTT
cdr3_aa: CASSEGEGPGELFF

d_call: -
j_call: TRBJ1-6
clone_size: once
v_call: TRBV27
cdr3_nt: TGTGCCAGCAGTTTATCATGGGGGCGAGCTAATTCACCCCTCCACTTT
cdr3_aa: CASSLSWGRANSPLHF

d_call: -
j_call: TRBJ2-7
clone_size: -
v_call: TRBV4-2
cdr3_nt: TGTGCCAGCAGCCCCCGGGCCGCAACCTACGAGCAGTACTTC
cdr3_aa: CASSPRAATYEQYF

d_call: -
j_call: TRBJ2-1
clone_size: -
v_call: TRBV2
cdr3_nt: TGTGCCAGCAGTGAATCGGCGGGGGCCTCCTACAATGAGCAGTTCTTC
cdr3_aa: CASSESAGASYNEQFF

d_call: TRBD2
j_call: TRBJ2-2
clone_size: -
v_call: TRBV28
cdr3_nt: TGTGCCAGTTCGGAGCTAGCGGGAGCCGGGGAGCTGTTTTTT
cdr3_aa: CASSELAGAGELFF

d_call: TRBD2
j_call: TRBJ2-3
clone_size: medium-sized
v_call: TRBV6-1
cdr3_nt: TGTGCCAGCAGTGACAGGGCGGGAGGGCCAGATACGCAGTATTTT
cdr3_aa: CASSDRAGGPDTQYF

d_call: -
j_call: TRBJ2-7
clone_size: -
v_call: TRBV19
cdr3_nt: TGTGCCAGTACCTTCGACGGATACGAGCAGTACTTC
cdr3_aa: CASTFDGYEQYF

d_call: TRBD1
j_call: TRBJ1-2
clone_size: -
v_call: TRBV7-2
cdr3_nt: TGTGCCAGCAGCCCCCCTACAGGGGGCGTGAACTATGGCTACACCTTC
cdr3_aa: CASSPPTGGVNYGYTF

d_call: -
j_call: TRBJ2-1
clone_size: -
v_call: TRBV4-1
cdr3_nt: TGCGCCAGCAGCCAATGGGGTGAGCAGTTCTTC
cdr3_aa: CASSQWGEQFF